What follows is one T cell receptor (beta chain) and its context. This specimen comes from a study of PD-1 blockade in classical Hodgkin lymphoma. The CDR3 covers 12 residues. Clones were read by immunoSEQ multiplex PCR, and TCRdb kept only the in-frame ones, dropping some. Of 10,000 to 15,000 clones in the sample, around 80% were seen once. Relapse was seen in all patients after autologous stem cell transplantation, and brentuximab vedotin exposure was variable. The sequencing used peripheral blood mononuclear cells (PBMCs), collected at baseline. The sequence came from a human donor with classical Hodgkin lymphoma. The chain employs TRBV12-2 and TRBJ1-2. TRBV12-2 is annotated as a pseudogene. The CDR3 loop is CAEGTRGYGYTF. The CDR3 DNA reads TGTGCCGAGGGCACCCGAGGCTATGGCTACACCTTC.